One and the same sample provided the 24 T cell receptor beta chains below, sequenced in a study of human T cells and chemical hapten exposure. TCRdb processed the RACE reads anew with MiXCR; each CDR3 protein has one entry. The data contain some 360,000 distinct CDR3 sequences, more than 4.5% of them singletons. Time point denoted: pre-sensitization, week 0. Treatment noted: therapeutic diphenylcyclopropenone sensitization with weekly scalp DPC. The sequencing here drew on whole blood, taken in connection with sensitization to the hapten diphenylcyclopropenone (DPC). Receptors were obtained from a woman in her forties or fifties with alopecia areata. Some clones in this sample may be carry-over from other donors' samples.

Many counts were recorded for this clonotype. The V and J genes are TRBV13 and TRBJ1-1; D is uncertain. The CDR3 is 12 residues long. Germline-derived CDR1 and CDR2 are PRHDT and FYEKMQ (reference sequence). V shed 5 bases and J shed 5 bases, with 9 bases lying between them. The CDR3 sequence is CASSRRETEAFF. In nucleotides, the CDR3 is TGTGCCAGCAGCCGCCGGGAAACTGAAGCTTTCTTT.

This clonotype was found many times. The chain has TRBV7-2 and TRBJ2-3, with D unresolved. CDR3 length equals 15 residues. The germline V and J ends were trimmed by 5 bases and 6 bases, with 18 bases remaining between them. CDR1 and CDR2 from the germline V gene are SGHTA and FQGNSA. In DNA form, the CDR3 reads TGTGCCAGCAGCCCACGGGCCAGAGACTCTGATACGCAGTATTTT. Translated: CASSPRARDSDTQYF.

At least ten counts were recorded for this clonotype. The genes are TRBV6-2 or TRBV6-3 and TRBJ2-7, with 7 bases fitting TRBD1. This CDR3 comprises 18 residues. Germline V gives CDR1 MNHEY, CDR2 SVGEGT. The ends lost 2 bases at V and 0 bases at J; junction bases unmatched: 13. The CDR3 DNA is TGTGCCAGCAGTTACCAGGTCGGACAGGCCTCGAGCTCCTACGAGCAGTACTTC. Amino acids: CASSYQVGQASSSYEQYF.

In its sample, this clonotype was seen a few times. V and J are TRBV4-2 and TRBJ2-2; D is uncertain. Between the trimmed V and J ends, which lost 0 bases and 4 bases, there was a span of 3 bases. This CDR3 is 13 amino acids long. Germline values: CDR1 LGHNA, CDR2 YNFKEQ. DNA of the CDR3: TGTGCCAGCAGCCAAGAGGTCACCGGGGAGCTGTTTTTT. Its protein is CASSQEVTGELFF.

This clonotype was found a few times. The V call is TRBV20-1, the J call TRBJ2-7; D is unclear. Trimming took off 7 bases at V and 6 bases at J, with 16 bases between the two ends. CDR1 is DFQATT and CDR2 is SNEGSKA in the germline V gene (reference sequence). The CDR3 extends over 12 amino acids. The CDR3 DNA reads as TGCAGTGGATTCAGTTTTCCGGGCGAGCAGTACTTC. Residues: CSGFSFPGEQYF.

The chain uses TRBV6-1 and TRBJ1-5; no clear D gene. The length of the CDR3 is 17 residues. Germline V gene sequence: CDR1 MNHNS, CDR2 SASEGT. Trimming shortened V by 1 base and J by 5 bases, and 18 bases separated the two germline ends. This chain's CDR3 is CASSEVLTGLLDQPQHF. CDR3 DNA: TGTGCCAGCAGTGAAGTTCTTACTGGACTTCTTGATCAGCCCCAGCATTTT.

This clonotype was picked up many times. The chain combines TRBV29-1 with TRBJ2-2; a weak D match, TRBD1 (5 bases). The ends were cut back, 1 base at V and 4 bases at J, with 7 bases in the middle. Germline V lookup: CDR1 SQVTM, CDR2 ANQGSEA. This CDR3 is built from 13 residues. CDR3 DNA: TGCAGCGTTGAAGGACAGCCCACCGGGGAGCTGTTTTTT. Encoded protein: CSVEGQPTGELFF.

This clonotype was seen at least ten times. The rearrangement joins TRBV10-3 to TRBJ2-1; no reliable D call. The germline V and J ends were trimmed by 2 bases and 8 bases, with 10 bases remaining between them. Germline V gives CDR1 ENHRY, CDR2 SYGVKD. The CDR3 length is 13 residues. Here the CDR3 reads CAISEAHIDEQFF. CDR3 DNA sequence: TGTGCCATCAGTGAGGCGCATATCGATGAGCAGTTCTTC.

This clonotype appeared many times. CDR3 protein: CASSQGVVKETQYF. The DNA of the CDR3 is TGCGCCAGCAGCCAAGGGGTAGTAAAAGAGACCCAGTACTTC. The V gene is TRBV4-3, the J gene TRBJ2-5; D ambiguous. With 1 base removed from V and 3 bases from J, the gap between germline ends came to 9 bases. The CDR3 spans 14 residues. The germline V gene encodes CDR1 LGHNA and CDR2 YSLEER.

This clonotype was seen a few times. This rearrangement joins TRBV6-2 or TRBV6-3 to TRBJ2-5; D perhaps matches TRBD2 (6 bases). The CDR3 sequence is 17 residues long. CDR1 is MNHEY and CDR2 is SVGEGT in the germline V gene. Trimming removed 4 bases at V and 3 bases at J, with 21 bases between. The CDR3 DNA is TGTGCCAGCAGTTCAATGGAGTCTACCGGGACTGAAGAGACCCAGTACTTC. Protein: CASSSMESTGTEETQYF.

This clonotype was counted ten times or more. The rearrangement uses TRBV6-6 and TRBJ1-5, with D possibly matching TRBD1 (5 bases). The length of the CDR3 is 16 residues. Germline lookup yields CDR1 MNHNY and CDR2 SVGAGI (reference sequence). V dropped 4 bases and J dropped 6 bases, with 19 bases sitting between them. The CDR3 region has the DNA TGTGCCAGCAGTTCAAATCAGGGATTCTATAGTCAGCCCCAGCATTTT. This gives the protein CASSSNQGFYSQPQHF.

This clonotype was observed at least ten times. The chain joins TRBV7-2 to TRBJ1-4; 10 nucleotides match TRBD1. This CDR3 contains 14 residues. The junction had 4 bases not matched to a gene; V was cut back by 5 bases and J by 7 bases. Per the germline V gene, CDR1 is SGHTA and CDR2 is FQGNSA. The CDR3 here is CASSAGQGSEKLFF. The CDR3 DNA reads as TGTGCCAGCAGCGCGGGACAGGGGAGTGAAAAACTGTTTTTT.

A few counts support this clonotype. J is TRBJ2-1 and V is TRBV2; no firm D call. Germline lookup yields CDR1 SNHLY and CDR2 FYNNEI. The V and J ends lost 2 bases and 0 bases respectively, with 11 bases between them. The CDR3 contains 16 residues. The CDR3 bases are TGTGCCAGCAGTGAATCGGCAGGAACCTCCTACAATGAGCAGTTCTTC. Protein sequence: CASSESAGTSYNEQFF.

Ten or more counts support this clonotype. This chain uses TRBV9 with TRBJ2-1; 10 positions agree with TRBD2. Germline loops: CDR1 SGDLS, CDR2 YYNGEE. V trimming: 4 bases; J trimming: 7 bases; junction bases outside the gene matches: 11. This CDR3 comprises 16 residues. The DNA of the CDR3 is TGTGCCAGCAGCCCCGAGGAGCGGGGGGGCAGAAATGAGCAGTTCTTC. Translating gives CASSPEERGGRNEQFF.

The table lists this clonotype with many counts. V is TRBV6-5 and J is TRBJ2-7; D possibly uses TRBD1 or TRBD2 (6 bases each). This CDR3 is built from 14 residues. CDR1 and CDR2 (germline): MNHEY, SVGAGI. V was pared by 7 bases and J by 4 bases, with 17 bases between. CDR3 DNA: TGTGCCAGCACCACCGGGGGCAAGACTTACGAGCAGTACTTC. Amino acids: CASTTGGKTYEQYF.

This clonotype was seen a few times. The gene calls are TRBV29-1 and TRBJ1-5, with a possible D match to TRBD1 (5 bases). The length of the CDR3 is 15 residues. Germline CDR1 SQVTM, CDR2 ANQGSEA. Deletions cut 4 bases from V and 1 base from J, with 14 bases between. The CDR3 DNA reads TGCAGCGTTGCCGCCGCCCGGGGGAGCAATCAGCCCCAGCATTTT. Encoded protein: CSVAAARGSNQPQHF.

This clonotype was counted at least ten times. This sequence joins TRBV29-1 and TRBJ2-7; D unclear. The CDR3 loop spans 13 amino acids. The germline CDR1 and CDR2 sequences are SQVTM and ANQGSEA. V was pared by 2 bases and J by 7 bases, with 15 bases between. The CDR3: CSVETRYPGEQYF. The CDR3 DNA sequence: TGCAGCGTTGAAACCCGGTACCCTGGGGAGCAGTACTTC.

This clonotype appeared many times. V and J are TRBV10-3 and TRBJ2-7, with 8 bases aligning to TRBD2. CDR3 size: 16 residues. The trim removed 10 bases at V and 0 bases at J, leaving 14 bases unmatched. CDR1 and CDR2 from the germline V gene are ENHRY and SYGVKD. In nucleotides, the CDR3 is TGTGCCACGAGATCCCCCTTAGCGGGGAGCTCCTACGAGCAGTACTTC. The encoded protein is CATRSPLAGSSYEQYF.

At least ten counts were recorded for this clonotype. V usage is TRBV5-1 and J usage is TRBJ2-1; TRBD1 aligns across 11 bases. V gave up 4 bases and J gave up 8 bases; unmatched junction bases: 8. The CDR3 has 15 amino acids. Germline V CDR1 and CDR2: SGHRS, YFSETQ. The DNA for the CDR3 is TGCGCCAGCAGCCCCTGGGACAGGGGGGACCATGAGCAGTTCTTC. This codes for CASSPWDRGDHEQFF.

This clonotype was counted between two and nine times. V and J are TRBV28 and TRBJ1-1; no clear D gene. Trimming stripped 5 bases from V and 1 base from J, with 11 bases between. Germline CDR1 MDHEN, CDR2 SYDVKM. This CDR3 is 14 amino acids long. The CDR3 DNA reads as TGTGCCAGCAGTACCCTTTCGGGGAACACTGAAGCTTTCTTT. Translated: CASSTLSGNTEAFF. The variable domain in full, completed from reference TRBV28 and TRBJ1-1, reads DVKVTQSSRYLVKRTGEKVFLECVQDMDHENMFWYRQDPGLGLRLIYFSYDVKMKEKGDIPEGYSVSREKKERFSLILESASTNQTSMYLCASSTLSGNTEAFFGQGTRLTVV.

Many counts were recorded for this clonotype. The chain joins TRBV11-2 to TRBJ1-1; D is unresolved. V lost 1 base to trimming and J lost 5 bases, with 17 bases between them. Germline CDR1 reads SGHAT; CDR2 reads FQNNGV. The CDR3 is 16 residues long. In DNA form, the CDR3 reads TGTGCCAGCAGCTTAGCCCTCGCGGATATGGATACTGAAGCTTTCTTT. This codes for CASSLALADMDTEAFF.

There are a few counts of this clonotype. This chain links TRBV20-1 with TRBJ2-5, with D possibly TRBD2 on 7 matching bases. V shed 4 bases and J shed 2 bases, with 14 bases lying between them. This CDR3 contains 14 residues. The V gene's germline CDR1 is DFQATT and CDR2 SNEGSKA (reference sequence). The CDR3 region is CSANVGGPQETQYF. CDR3 nucleotides: TGCAGTGCTAATGTCGGGGGGCCACAAGAGACCCAGTACTTC.

There are many counts of this clonotype. V usage is TRBV6-1 and J usage is TRBJ2-7; D perhaps matches TRBD1 (6 bases). Germline V gene sequence: CDR1 MNHNS, CDR2 SASEGT. Trimming cost V 4 bases and J 0 bases, with 13 bases left between them. This CDR3 has 15 amino acids. The CDR3: CASSVSGQSSYEQYF. CDR3 DNA: TGTGCCAGCAGTGTGTCTGGACAGAGCTCCTACGAGCAGTACTTC.

This clonotype was seen at least ten times. This chain joins TRBV6-5 and TRBJ2-1, with a weak D call TRBD1 (6 bases). Germline loops: CDR1 MNHEY, CDR2 SVGAGI. The CDR3 runs to 14 residues. The V end lost 1 base, the J end lost 10 bases, and 14 bases lay between the germline ends. CDR3 loop: CASSYYPGATEQFF. CDR3 bases: TGTGCCAGCAGTTACTATCCAGGGGCCACCGAGCAGTTCTTC.